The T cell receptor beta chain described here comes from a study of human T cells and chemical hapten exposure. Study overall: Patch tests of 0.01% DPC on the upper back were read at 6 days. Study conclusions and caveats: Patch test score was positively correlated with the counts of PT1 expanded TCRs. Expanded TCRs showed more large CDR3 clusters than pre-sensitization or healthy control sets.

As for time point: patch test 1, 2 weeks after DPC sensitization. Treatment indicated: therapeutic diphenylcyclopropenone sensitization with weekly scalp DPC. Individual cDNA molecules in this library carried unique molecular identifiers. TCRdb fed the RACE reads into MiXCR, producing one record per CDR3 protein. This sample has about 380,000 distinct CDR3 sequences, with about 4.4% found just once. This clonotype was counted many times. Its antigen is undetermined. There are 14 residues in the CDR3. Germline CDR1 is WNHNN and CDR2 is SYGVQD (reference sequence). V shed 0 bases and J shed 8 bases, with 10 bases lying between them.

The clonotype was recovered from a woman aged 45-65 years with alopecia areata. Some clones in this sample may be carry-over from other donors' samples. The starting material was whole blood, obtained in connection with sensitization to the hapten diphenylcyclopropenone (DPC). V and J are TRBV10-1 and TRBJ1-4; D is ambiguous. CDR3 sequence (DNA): TGCGCCAGCAGTGAGTCGACATCACGGGAAAAACTGTTTTTT. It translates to CASSESTSREKLFF.